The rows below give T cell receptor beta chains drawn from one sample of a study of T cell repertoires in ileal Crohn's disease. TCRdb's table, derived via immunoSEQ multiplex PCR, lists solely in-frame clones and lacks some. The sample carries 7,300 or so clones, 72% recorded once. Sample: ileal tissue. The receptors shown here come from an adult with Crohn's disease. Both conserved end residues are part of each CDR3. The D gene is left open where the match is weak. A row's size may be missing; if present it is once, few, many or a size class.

cdr3_aa: CASSQDIHIKGHSSTDTQYF
cdr3_nt: TGCGCCAGCAGCCAAGATATCCATATTAAGGGGCATTCTAGCACAGATACGCAGTATTTT
cdr3_length: 20
d_call: -
clone_size: -
j_call: TRBJ2-3
v_call: TRBV4-3

cdr3_aa: CASSYTQGRELFF
cdr3_nt: TGTGCCAGCAGTTACACACAGGGACGGGAGCTGTTTTTT
cdr3_length: 13
d_call: -
clone_size: -
j_call: TRBJ2-2
v_call: TRBV6-5

cdr3_aa: CASSFGGSEKLFF
cdr3_nt: TGCGCCAGCAGCTTCGGCGGGAGTGAAAAACTGTTTTTT
cdr3_length: 13
d_call: -
clone_size: -
j_call: TRBJ1-4
v_call: TRBV5-1

cdr3_aa: CASKAGTNTGELFF
cdr3_nt: TGCGCCAGCAAGGCGGGAACGAACACCGGGGAGCTGTTTTTT
cdr3_length: 14
d_call: -
clone_size: -
j_call: TRBJ2-2
v_call: TRBV5-1

cdr3_aa: CASRSGTGNTEAFF
cdr3_nt: TGTGCCAGCAGATCCGGGACAGGAAACACTGAAGCTTTCTTT
cdr3_length: 14
d_call: TRBD1
clone_size: once
j_call: TRBJ1-1
v_call: TRBV6-4

cdr3_aa: CAWSTGTPYEQYF
cdr3_nt: TGTGCCTGGAGTACCGGGACACCCTACGAGCAATACTTC
cdr3_length: 13
d_call: -
clone_size: -
j_call: TRBJ2-7
v_call: TRBV30

cdr3_aa: CASSYFRLLAGDTGELFF
cdr3_nt: TGTGCCAGCAGTTATTTCCGTCTACTAGCGGGGGACACCGGGGAGCTGTTTTTT
cdr3_length: 18
d_call: TRBD2
clone_size: -
j_call: TRBJ2-2
v_call: TRBV6-8

cdr3_aa: CASSEYSNTGELFF
cdr3_nt: TGTGCCAGCAGTGAGTATTCGAACACCGGGGAGCTGTTTTTT
cdr3_length: 14
d_call: -
clone_size: -
j_call: TRBJ2-2
v_call: TRBV2

cdr3_aa: CASSLRSGLAGTYYNEQFF
cdr3_nt: TGTGCCAGCAGCTTAAGGTCCGGGCTAGCGGGAACCTACTACAATGAGCAGTTCTTC
cdr3_length: 19
d_call: TRBD2
clone_size: -
j_call: TRBJ2-1
v_call: TRBV7-2

cdr3_aa: CASSFRTGTYEQYF
cdr3_nt: TGCGCCAGCAGCTTTCGGACAGGTACCTACGAGCAGTACTTC
cdr3_length: 14
d_call: TRBD1
clone_size: -
j_call: TRBJ2-7
v_call: TRBV5-1

cdr3_aa: CASSSGTSGVNTGELFF
cdr3_nt: TGTGCCAGCAGCTCCGGGACTAGCGGGGTGAACACCGGGGAGCTGTTTTTT
cdr3_length: 17
d_call: TRBD2
clone_size: once
j_call: TRBJ2-2
v_call: TRBV5-4

cdr3_aa: CASSFWTRDEQFF
cdr3_nt: TGTGCCAGCAGCTTTTGGACAAGGGATGAGCAGTTCTTC
cdr3_length: 13
d_call: -
clone_size: -
j_call: TRBJ2-1
v_call: TRBV5-4

cdr3_aa: CASSGQPGYQPQHF
cdr3_nt: TGTGCCAGCAGTGGACAGCCGGGCTATCAGCCCCAGCATTTT
cdr3_length: 14
d_call: -
clone_size: -
j_call: TRBJ1-5
v_call: TRBV6-1

cdr3_aa: CASSLKRPTPRPQHF
cdr3_nt: TGTGCCAGCAGTTTAAAGCGCCCCACCCCTCGGCCCCAGCATTTT
cdr3_length: 15
d_call: -
clone_size: -
j_call: TRBJ1-5
v_call: TRBV28

cdr3_aa: CASSLANSYEQYF
cdr3_nt: TGTGCCAGCAGCTTAGCCAACAGCTACGAGCAGTACTTC
cdr3_length: 13
d_call: -
clone_size: few
j_call: TRBJ2-7
v_call: TRBV7-9

cdr3_aa: CASSETGNYGYTF
cdr3_nt: TGTGCCAGCAGCGAGACAGGCAACTATGGCTACACCTTC
cdr3_length: 13
d_call: -
clone_size: once
j_call: TRBJ1-2
v_call: TRBV2

cdr3_aa: CASRGGDYEAFF
cdr3_nt: TGTGCCAGTAGAGGAGGGGATTACGAAGCTTTCTTT
cdr3_length: 12
d_call: -
clone_size: -
j_call: TRBJ1-1
v_call: TRBV19

cdr3_aa: CASSQSGASYEQYF
cdr3_nt: TGCGCCAGCAGTCAATCGGGGGCCTCCTACGAGCAGTACTTC
cdr3_length: 14
d_call: -
clone_size: once
j_call: TRBJ2-7
v_call: TRBV23-1

cdr3_aa: CASPGHPNTEAFF
cdr3_nt: TGTGCCAGTCCGGGACATCCAAACACTGAAGCTTTCTTT
cdr3_length: 13
d_call: -
clone_size: -
j_call: TRBJ1-1
v_call: TRBV6-1

cdr3_aa: CASSSGSSYEQYF
cdr3_nt: TGTGCCAGCAGTAGCGGGAGCTCCTACGAGCAGTACTTC
cdr3_length: 13
d_call: TRBD2
clone_size: few
j_call: TRBJ2-7
v_call: TRBV2

cdr3_aa: CASSYLAPGRSYEQYF
cdr3_nt: TGTGCCAGCAGTTACCTGGCACCAGGTCGCTCCTACGAGCAGTACTTC
cdr3_length: 16
d_call: -
clone_size: once
j_call: TRBJ2-7
v_call: TRBV6-6

cdr3_aa: CASSLGQDAETQYF
cdr3_nt: TGTGCCAGCTCCCTCGGACAGGACGCGGAGACCCAGTACTTC
cdr3_length: 14
d_call: TRBD1
clone_size: -
j_call: TRBJ2-5
v_call: TRBV18

cdr3_aa: CASSPGQYNEQFF
cdr3_nt: TGCGCCAGCAGCCCCGGACAATACAATGAGCAGTTCTTC
cdr3_length: 13
d_call: -
clone_size: few
j_call: TRBJ2-1
v_call: TRBV5-1